Below, 23 T cell receptor beta chains from the same sample are listed, as sequenced in a study of T cells after somatic rescue of genetic block. Repertoires were generated with immunoSEQ multiplex PCR, while TCRdb's copy carries only in-frame clones and drops some. The sample contains about 120,000 clones, around 90% of which appear only once. The sample comprised peripheral blood mononuclear cells (PBMCs). The source is a woman under 30.

This chain links TRBV5-4 with TRBJ1-2, with D perhaps matching TRBD1 (5 bases). Trimming removed 5 bases at V and 4 bases at J, with 15 bases between. The CDR3 contains 14 residues. CDR1 is SGHNT and CDR2 is YYREEE in the germline V gene (reference sequence). The CDR3, as DNA: TGTGCCAGCAGACGATGGGACTCTCTCTATGGCTACACCTTC. Amino acid sequence: CASRRWDSLYGYTF.

The rearrangement uses TRBV9 and TRBJ2-5; 13 positions agree with TRBD2. Per the germline V gene, CDR1 is SGDLS and CDR2 is YYNGEE. The CDR3 is 18 residues long. With V trimmed by 4 bases and J by 0 bases, 9 bases remained unmatched. For the CDR3, the DNA is TGTGCCAGCAGCCCTAGGACTAGCGGGGGCCAGTACCAAGAGACCCAGTACTTC. Amino acid sequence: CASSPRTSGGQYQETQYF.

The chain employs TRBV7-9 and TRBJ2-6, with a weak D call TRBD1 (6 bases). The CDR3 contains 18 residues. Germline CDR1 reads SEHNR; CDR2 reads FQNEAQ (reference sequence). V lost 3 bases and J 0 bases, leaving 15 bases between the germline ends. DNA for the CDR3: TGTGCCAGCAGCTTCTTCGGGACAACCTTCTCTGGGGCCAACGTCCTGACTTTC. It codes for CASSFFGTTFSGANVLTF. The full variable domain, in which reference TRBV7-9 and TRBJ2-6 provide the parts outside the CDR3, is DTGVSQNPRHKITKRGQNVTFRCDPISEHNRLYWYRQTLGQGPEFLTYFQNEAQLEKSRLLSDRFSAERPKGSFSTLEIQRTEQGDSAMYLCASSFFGTTFSGANVLTFGAGSRLTVL.

V gene TRBV23-1 combines with J gene TRBJ2-2; either TRBD1 or TRBD2 may supply D (5 bases each). TRBV23-1 belongs to the ORF category, with a function that is uncertain. Trimming took off 2 bases at V and 4 bases at J, with 26 bases between the two ends. CDR3 size: 20 residues. The CDR3 loop reads CASSQLELFRGLEFTGELFF. The CDR3, as DNA: TGCGCCAGCAGTCAACTAGAATTATTCCGGGGCCTAGAGTTCACCGGGGAGCTGTTTTTT.

This chain joins TRBV9 and TRBJ2-7, with 13 bases identical to TRBD2. The CDR3 spans 15 residues. The germline V gene has CDR1 SGDLS and CDR2 YYNGEE. Losses at the gene ends were 3 bases for V and 3 bases for J; bases not matched to a gene: 3. The CDR3 loop is CASSGGTSGDYEQYF. The CDR3, as DNA: TGTGCCAGCAGCGGGGGGACTAGCGGGGACTACGAGCAGTACTTC. Full variable domain (rest looked up from reference TRBV9 and TRBJ2-7): DSGVTQTPKHLITATGQRVTLRCSPRSGDLSVYWYQQSLDQGLQFLIQYYNGEERAKGNILERFSAQQFPDLHSELNLSSLELGDSALYFCASSGGTSGDYEQYFGPGTRLTVT.

V is TRBV9 and J is TRBJ1-2; D remains unclear. Germline CDR1 SGDLS, CDR2 YYNGEE. This CDR3 has 11 amino acids. V was trimmed by 4 bases and J by 6 bases, leaving 7 bases between them. The chain's CDR3 is CASSSRDGYTF. In nucleotides, the CDR3 is TGTGCCAGCAGCTCACGAGATGGCTACACCTTC.

The count of this clone is one. CDR3 region: CASSPPGQANQPQHF. The CDR3 DNA reads as TGTGCCAGCTCACCCCCGGGACAGGCCAATCAGCCCCAGCATTTT. This chain links TRBV18 with TRBJ1-5; 8 bases map to TRBD1. V trimming: 3 bases; J trimming: 3 bases; junction bases outside the gene matches: 4. The CDR3 runs to 15 residues. Germline values: CDR1 KGHSH, CDR2 LQKENI.

The chain has TRBV19 and TRBJ2-3; 10 nucleotides match TRBD2. V trimming: 7 bases; J trimming: 4 bases; junction bases outside the gene matches: 8. Germline CDR1 and CDR2: LNHDA and SQIVND (reference sequence). CDR3 length: 15 residues. The CDR3 sequence is CASTLRSGGADTQYF. In DNA, the CDR3 is TGTGCCAGTACCCTCCGAAGCGGGGGGGCAGATACGCAGTATTTT.

This rearrangement joins TRBV7-2 to TRBJ2-3; the D gene is possibly TRBD2 (6 bases). The germline gives CDR1 SGHTA, CDR2 FQGNSA. The CDR3 totals 14 residues. V lost 5 bases, J lost 0 bases, and 9 bases lay in between. In DNA, the CDR3 is TGTGCCAGCAGCCTACGGGGGAGCACAGATACGCAGTATTTT. Translated, it gives CASSLRGSTDTQYF.

The V and J genes are TRBV4-3 and TRBJ2-7; 7 bases line up with TRBD2. CDR3 length equals 14 residues. With V trimmed by 4 bases and J by 3 bases, 6 bases remained unmatched. CDR1 and CDR2 (germline): LGHNA, YSLEER. The CDR3 spells CASSLWRGNYEQYF. The CDR3, as DNA: TGCGCCAGCAGCCTCTGGCGGGGGAACTACGAGCAGTACTTC.

This chain connects TRBV5-4 to TRBJ1-6; 7 bases agree with TRBD1. V was clipped by 2 bases and J by 8 bases; unmatched bases: 4. Germline V gene lookup returns CDR1 SGHNT and CDR2 YYREEE (reference sequence). The CDR3 spans 14 residues. CDR3 in DNA: TGTGCCAGCAGCTTAACAGGGGTAGATTCACCCCTCCACTTT. Protein product: CASSLTGVDSPLHF.

This chain uses TRBV15 with TRBJ2-7; weak D call: TRBD1 (6 bases). Germline V gene sequence: CDR1 LNHNV, CDR2 YYDKDF (reference sequence). V was shortened by 8 bases and J by 2 bases, with 10 bases between the two germline ends. The CDR3 runs 12 residues. CDR3 region: CATSGQTYEQYF. For the CDR3, the DNA is TGTGCCACCTCAGGACAGACCTACGAGCAGTACTTC.

The chain carries TRBV7-3 and TRBJ2-7; no definite D call. The CDR3 contains 14 residues. V lost 2 bases and J 5 bases, leaving 13 bases between the germline ends. The germline V gene encodes CDR1 SGHTA and CDR2 FQGTGA. The CDR3 DNA is TGTGCCAGCAGCTTATTACCCCCCGGGCACGAGCAGTACTTC. Encoded protein: CASSLLPPGHEQYF. Variable domain in full (rest from reference TRBV7-3 and TRBJ2-7): GAGVSQTPSNKVTEKGKYVELRCDPISGHTALYWYRQSLGQGPEFLIYFQGTGAADDSGLPNDRFFAVRPEGSVSTLKIQRTERGDSAVYLCASSLLPPGHEQYFGPGTRLTVT.

V usage is TRBV9 and J usage is TRBJ2-5, with D unresolved. V lost 3 bases and J 5 bases, leaving 11 bases between the germline ends. CDR1 is SGDLS and CDR2 is YYNGEE in the germline V gene. The CDR3 has 13 residues. Here the CDR3 DNA reads TGTGCCAGCAGCGGGGCCCTCGGGGAGACCCAGTACTTC. Translated: CASSGALGETQYF.

The rearrangement joins TRBV4-2 to TRBJ1-1; a weak D match, TRBD1 (6 bases). Germline V gene data show CDR1 as LGHNA and CDR2 as YNFKEQ. Between the trimmed V and J ends, which lost 0 bases and 5 bases, there was a span of 19 bases. The CDR3 length is 17 residues. The CDR3, as DNA: TGTGCCAGCAGCCAAGATCAGACGAGGGGGGTAGGGACTGAAGCTTTCTTT. This encodes CASSQDQTRGVGTEAFF.

The genes are TRBV7-9 and TRBJ1-1; D gene unclear. The CDR3 runs to 13 residues. Germline V gene lookup returns CDR1 SEHNR and CDR2 FQNEAQ (reference sequence). V was pared by 5 bases and J by 4 bases, with 11 bases between. The CDR3 nucleotides read TGTGCCAGCAGCCACCCCCGGGGCACTGAAGCTTTCTTT. Amino acid sequence: CASSHPRGTEAFF.

The sample holds one count of this clone. The rearrangement uses TRBV6-5 and TRBJ2-1, with 10 bases that match TRBD1. Germline V CDR1 and CDR2: MNHEY, SVGAGI. Unmatched junction bases numbered 3, after V lost 6 bases and J lost 10 bases. This CDR3 comprises 12 residues. In nucleotides, the CDR3 is TGTGCCAGCAGCTGGACAGGGGGGGAGCAGTTCTTC. Protein: CASSWTGGEQFF.

This chain uses TRBV6-6 with TRBJ2-1; a possible D gene is TRBD1 (6 bases). The V gene lost 8 bases and the J gene lost 3 bases, with 11 bases spanning the gap. The CDR3 runs to 13 residues. Germline V CDR1 and CDR2: MNHNY, SVGAGI (reference sequence). CDR3 amino acids: CASEGDHYNEQFF. The CDR3 DNA reads as TGTGCCAGCGAGGGGGACCACTACAATGAGCAGTTCTTC.

The chain combines TRBV11-1 with TRBJ1-1; D uncertain. Trimming pared 1 base from V and 1 base from J, leaving 7 bases between. The germline CDR1 and CDR2 sequences are SGHAT and FQDESV (reference sequence). CDR3 length equals 14 residues. This chain's CDR3 is CASSLGGANTEAFF. CDR3 DNA sequence: TGTGCCAGCAGCTTAGGAGGCGCGAACACTGAAGCTTTCTTT. Variable domain in full (rest from reference TRBV11-1 and TRBJ1-1): EAEVAQSPRYKITEKSQAVAFWCDPISGHATLYWYRQILGQGPELLVQFQDESVVDDSQLPKDRFSAERLKGVDSTLKIQPAELGDSAMYLCASSLGGANTEAFFGQGTRLTVV.

The rearrangement uses TRBV27 and TRBJ2-1, with D uncertain. CDR1 MNHEY and CDR2 SMNVEV come from the germline V gene (reference sequence). The CDR3 contains 11 residues. V gave up 6 bases and J gave up 5 bases, with 5 bases separating them. The CDR3 DNA is TGTGCCAGCAGGTCCAACAATGAGCAGTTCTTC. Its protein is CASRSNNEQFF.

This chain uses TRBV7-8 with TRBJ1-5, with a tentative D call TRBD1 (5 bases). Germline loops: CDR1 SGHVS, CDR2 FQNEAQ. The V end lost 2 bases, the J end lost 1 base, and 6 bases lay between the germline ends. The CDR3 extends over 14 amino acids. CDR3 loop: CASSLRGSNQPQHF. As DNA, the CDR3 is TGTGCCAGCAGCTTAAGGGGAAGCAATCAGCCCCAGCATTTT.

The chain couples TRBV5-1 to TRBJ2-7; either TRBD1 or TRBD2 may supply D (5 bases each). Germline V gene lookup returns CDR1 SGHRS and CDR2 YFSETQ. The CDR3 is 13 amino acids. V was clipped by 0 bases and J by 4 bases, with 8 bases between them. The CDR3 nucleotides are TGCGCCAGCAGCTTGGGGGACCTTTACGAGCAGTACTTC. The encoded protein is CASSLGDLYEQYF.

The gene calls are TRBV18 and TRBJ1-1; a possible D gene is TRBD1 (5 bases). The V gene's germline CDR1 is KGHSH and CDR2 LQKENI. The germline V and J ends were trimmed by 3 bases and 0 bases, with 20 bases remaining between them. CDR3 length: 18 amino acids. The CDR3 bases are TGTGCCAGCTCACCCTCGATAGGGACGGACAACATGAACACTGAAGCTTTCTTT. Its protein is CASSPSIGTDNMNTEAFF.